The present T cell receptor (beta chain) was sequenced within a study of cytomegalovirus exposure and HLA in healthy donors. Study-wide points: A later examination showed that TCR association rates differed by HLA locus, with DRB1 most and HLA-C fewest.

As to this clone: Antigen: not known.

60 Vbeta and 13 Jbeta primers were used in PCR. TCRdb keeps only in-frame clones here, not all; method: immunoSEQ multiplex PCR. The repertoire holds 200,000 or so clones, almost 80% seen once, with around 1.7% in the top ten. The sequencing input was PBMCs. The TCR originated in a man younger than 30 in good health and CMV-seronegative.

In nucleotides, the CDR3 is TGTGCCAGTAGTGTCGGGAGGGGGGGAACGGGGCAGCCCCAGCATTTT. Translated: CASSVGRGGTGQPQHF. The chain couples TRBV19 to TRBJ1-5; TRBD1 might be the D (6 bases). From germline, CDR1 is LNHDA and CDR2 SQIVND (reference sequence). The CDR3 runs 16 residues. V dropped 5 bases and J dropped 7 bases, with 21 bases sitting between them.